This T cell receptor beta chain stems from a study of cytomegalovirus exposure and HLA in healthy donors. Notes on the study in general: The authors later linked a missense DCLRE1C variant to TCR beta V- and J-gene trimming. Sequencing likely caused a cluster of highly shared sequence variants. In vitro checks showed that a few CMV-associated chains really do target CMV antigens. A later analysis showed that HLA-associated TCR beta chains had undergone more clonal expansion than equally common others.

CDR3 length: 14 residues. Germline CDR1 is SGHRS and CDR2 is YFSETQ. The V segment lost 4 bases and the J segment 4 bases; nucleotides outside the gene matches: 7. Concerning this clone: Its matching antigen is unknown.

The PCR contained 60 Vbeta and 13 Jbeta primers. TCRdb's table, derived via immunoSEQ multiplex PCR, lists solely in-frame clones and lacks some. The data contain 150,000 to 200,000 clones, approximately 84% of them singletons. The chain has TRBV5-1 and TRBJ2-5, with 7 bases fitting TRBD2. Sequenced material: PBMCs. This clonotype originated in a girl under 18 in good health and CMV-seropositive. The CDR3 is CASSLGTKGETQYF. The CDR3 nucleotides are TGCGCCAGCAGCCTAGGGACTAAGGGAGAGACCCAGTACTTC.